Listed here are 18 T cell receptor beta chains from one sample, sequenced in a study of T cells after yellow fever vaccination. TCRdb ran MiXCR on the 5' RACE reads and lists one entry per CDR3 protein. The sample has more than 95,000 distinct CDR3 sequences, 7.4% seen once. The source was CD4+ T cells sorted from PBMCs, collected roughly 10 days after the first yellow fever vaccination. The origin of the receptors is a man aged 18-30 years who received the YFV17D yellow fever vaccine.

This clonotype showed up many times. The genes are TRBV3-1 and TRBJ2-3; D assignment may be TRBD1 or TRBD2 (6 bases each). V shed 4 bases and J shed 6 bases, with 14 bases lying between them. Germline V CDR1 and CDR2: LGHDT, YNNKEL (reference sequence). This CDR3 has 14 residues. The CDR3 nucleotides read TGTGCCAGCAGCCGGGGGGACATTTCCGATACGCAGTATTTT. Its protein product is CASSRGDISDTQYF.

This clonotype appeared many times. This CDR3 is CASSFQRGSYQETQYF. The CDR3 nucleotides are TGCGCCAGCAGCTTCCAGCGGGGGTCGTACCAAGAGACCCAGTACTTC. The rearrangement joins TRBV5-1 to TRBJ2-5, with 8 bases aligning to TRBD2. CDR3 size: 16 residues. V was pared by 2 bases and J by 0 bases, with 6 bases of the junction left unmatched. Germline V gene data show CDR1 as SGHRS and CDR2 as YFSETQ.

J is TRBJ2-3 and V is TRBV20-1; 13 bases line up with TRBD2. V gave up 6 bases and J gave up 1 base; unmatched junction bases: 10. The germline V gene has CDR1 DFQATT and CDR2 SNEGSKA (reference sequence). The CDR3 runs to 17 residues. In DNA, the CDR3 is TGCAGTGCCGCGGGACTAGCGGGGCTACCTCGCACAGATACGCAGTATTTT. It is translated as CSAAGLAGLPRTDTQYF.

This clonotype has a count of ten or more. The chain has TRBV3-1 and TRBJ2-2; D is tentatively TRBD1 or TRBD2 (5 bases each). The germline V gene has CDR1 LGHDT and CDR2 YNNKEL (reference sequence). This CDR3 has 12 residues. The V end was cut by 4 bases, the J end by 8 bases, with 8 bases between. CDR3 coding DNA: TGTGCCAGCAGCCCGGGACGTGGGGAGCTGTTTTTT. Translation: CASSPGRGELFF.

This clonotype was picked up many times. The rearrangement uses TRBV7-9 and TRBJ1-1; D is uncertain. Germline V gives CDR1 SEHNR, CDR2 FQNEAQ (reference sequence). The germline V and J ends were trimmed by 4 bases and 5 bases, with 8 bases remaining between them. The CDR3 is 12 residues long. This CDR3 reads CASSWGVTEAFF. In DNA, the CDR3 is TGTGCCAGCAGCTGGGGAGTAACTGAAGCTTTCTTT.

A word on this clonotype: A much larger clone differs from this one at a single base, so this may be a read error. V is TRBV2 and J is TRBJ2-7; 8 positions match TRBD1. The CDR3 has 14 residues. The germline V gene encodes CDR1 SNHLY and CDR2 FYNNEI. J was trimmed by 3 bases and V by 3 bases; bases with no gene match: 4. The DNA for the CDR3 is TGTGCCAGCAGTGAGAGGACAGGGCTCTACGAGCAGTACTTC. The encoded protein is CASSERTGLYEQYF.

This sequence joins TRBV20-1 and TRBJ1-2; D gene ambiguous. V dropped 3 bases and J dropped 8 bases, with 22 bases sitting between them. Germline CDR1 DFQATT, CDR2 SNEGSKA (reference sequence). The CDR3 loop spans 15 amino acids. Written as DNA, the CDR3 is TGCAGTGCTAGCGAAGCTCCGGGATTGGGCTTAGGCTACACCTTC. Protein product: CSASEAPGLGLGYTF.

This chain joins TRBV6-9 and TRBJ1-4, with D possibly TRBD1 on 5 matching bases. Germline loops: CDR1 MNHGY, CDR2 SVAAGI. V was pared by 9 bases and J by 8 bases, with 13 bases between. CDR3 length: 12 amino acids. CDR3 loop: CARYQKGEKLFF. The DNA for the CDR3 is TGTGCCAGATATCAGAAGGGGGAAAAACTGTTTTTT.

In this sample, this clonotype turned up many times. The rearrangement uses TRBV7-2 and TRBJ2-5; D not certain. CDR1 and CDR2 from the germline V gene are SGHTA and FQGNSA. The CDR3 spans 13 residues. Trimming pared 5 bases from V and 7 bases from J, leaving 14 bases between. The CDR3 reads CASSPVRSGTQYF. DNA of the CDR3: TGTGCCAGCAGCCCAGTGAGGTCGGGGACCCAGTACTTC.

This clonotype was detected ten times or more. This chain uses TRBV20-1 with TRBJ2-5; possibly TRBD2 for D (6 bases). Germline V gives CDR1 DFQATT, CDR2 SNEGSKA (reference sequence). The CDR3 runs to 15 residues. V was cut by 0 bases and J by 5 bases, with 16 bases left in between. Written as DNA, the CDR3 is TGCAGTGCTAGAGACCCGGGGGTGACGGGGGAGACCCAGTACTTC. Amino acids: CSARDPGVTGETQYF.

The table lists this clonotype with many counts. The rearrangement links TRBV7-2 to TRBJ1-2; a possible D gene is TRBD1 (5 bases). CDR3 length: 15 amino acids. V was cut by 1 base and J by 2 bases, with 11 bases left in between. Germline assignment: CDR1 SGHTA and CDR2 FQGNSA. The CDR3 DNA is TGTGCCAGCAGCTTAGGGCCAGGGAGAAACTATGGCTACACCTTC. Residues: CASSLGPGRNYGYTF.

This clonotype was seen a few times. The chain links TRBV10-3 to TRBJ1-2; TRBD1 might be the D (5 bases). The CDR3 totals 16 residues. Trimming cost V 2 bases and J 4 bases, with 17 bases left between them. Germline V gives CDR1 ENHRY, CDR2 SYGVKD. The CDR3 here is CAISEANRRGVYGYTF. The CDR3, as DNA: TGTGCCATCAGTGAGGCGAACAGACGGGGGGTCTATGGCTACACCTTC.

This clonotype has a handful of counts. The J gene is TRBJ1-1, the V gene TRBV6-1; D may be TRBD1 (5 bases). Deletions cut 7 bases from V and 6 bases from J, with 12 bases between. CDR3 length equals 12 residues. The germline gives CDR1 MNHNS, CDR2 SASEGT. CDR3 DNA sequence: TGTGCCAGCAACACCCAGGGCCCTGAAGCTTTCTTT. Its protein is CASNTQGPEAFF.

Many counts were recorded for this clonotype. The chain is built from TRBV24-1 and TRBJ1-5; D unclear. There are 14 residues in the CDR3. Between the trimmed V and J ends, which lost 4 bases and 6 bases, there was a span of 12 bases. CDR1 and CDR2 (germline): KGHDR, SFDVKD. Here the CDR3 DNA reads TGTGCCACCAGTGACCCGGGGTTAGGTCAGCCCCAGCATTTT. Protein sequence: CATSDPGLGQPQHF.

At least ten counts were recorded for this clonotype. The chain has TRBV20-1 and TRBJ1-1, with a tentative D call TRBD1 (5 bases). This CDR3 is built from 15 residues. The germline V gene has CDR1 DFQATT and CDR2 SNEGSKA (reference sequence). CDR3 sequence reads: CSPGLTQPMNTEAFF. As DNA, the CDR3 is TGCAGCCCGGGACTTACGCAACCCATGAACACTGAAGCTTTCTTT.

This clonotype was recorded once. A much more abundant neighbour one base away suggests this may be a read error. The genes are TRBV5-1 and TRBJ1-2; D is unresolved. This CDR3 has 16 amino acids. The germline CDR1 and CDR2 sequences are SGHRS and YFSETQ. The CDR3: CDSSSERTGRNYGYTF. The CDR3 DNA sequence: TGCGACAGCAGCTCCGAGCGTACTGGAAGGAACTATGGCTACACCTTC.

This clonotype occurred many times. CDR3 nucleotides: TGTGCCAGTAGTGTGCAGTCGCGTTCGGACAATGAGCAGTTCTTC. As protein: CASSVQSRSDNEQFF. The V call is TRBV19, the J call TRBJ2-1, with D hard to call. Trimming cost V 5 bases and J 5 bases, with 16 bases left between them. Germline CDR1 and CDR2: LNHDA and SQIVND (reference sequence). CDR3 size: 15 residues.

The chain combines TRBV11-2 with TRBJ2-3, with 16 bases lining up with TRBD2. This CDR3 is 19 amino acids long. The germline gives CDR1 SGHAT, CDR2 FQNNGV. V was pared by 5 bases and J by 2 bases, with 10 bases of the junction left unmatched. The CDR3 region is CASSRGLAGGAPSTDTQYF. CDR3 in DNA: TGTGCCAGCAGCCGGGGACTAGCGGGGGGGGCCCCCTCCACAGATACGCAGTATTTT.